Shown below are 32 T cell receptor beta chains from a single sample sequenced in a study of regulatory T cells in long-lasting Graves disease. Indicated time point: newly diagnosed GD, antithyroid drugs for less than 3 months. Extracted RNA from PBMCs served as the source of the TCR library. Construction of TCR beta libraries relied on iRepertoire HTBI primers and on Arm-PCR targeting CDR3 regions. MiXCR, run by TCRdb on the multiplex PCR reads, gives a single entry per CDR3 protein. The repertoire holds about 320,000 distinct CDR3 sequences, with about a sixth as singletons. This sample comprised peripheral blood mononuclear cells (PBMCs), obtained at new diagnosis, from a patient treated with antithyroid drugs. The origin of the receptors is a female donor with Graves disease.

This clonotype was found many times. This chain connects TRBV6-1 to TRBJ2-1; 7 nucleotides line up with TRBD2. The junction had 6 bases not matched to a gene; V was cut back by 5 bases and J by 2 bases. The CDR3 has 15 residues. Germline V gene data show CDR1 as MNHNS and CDR2 as SASEGT. In nucleotides, the CDR3 is TGTGCCAGCAGTCCGACTAGCTTGGCCTACAATGAGCAGTTCTTC. Translated, it gives CASSPTSLAYNEQFF.

J is TRBJ2-5 and V is TRBV9; no clear D. Germline values: CDR1 SGDLS, CDR2 YYNGEE. The CDR3 extends over 13 amino acids. Trimming removed 3 bases at V and 4 bases at J, with 10 bases between. The CDR3 region is CASSARARETQYF. CDR3 in DNA: TGTGCCAGCAGCGCCCGGGCCAGAGAGACCCAGTACTTC.

This clonotype was seen ten or more times. The rearrangement links TRBV5-1 to TRBJ2-5; D is perhaps TRBD1 (6 bases). V lost 3 bases to trimming and J lost 1 base, with 10 bases between them. Germline V gene data show CDR1 as SGHRS and CDR2 as YFSETQ. The CDR3 length is 14 residues. The CDR3 DNA reads as TGCGCCAGCAGCTCTCAGGGGTTCCAAGAGACCCAGTACTTC. Protein product: CASSSQGFQETQYF.

This clonotype was observed at least ten times. The V call is TRBV30, the J call TRBJ2-1; D unresolved. Trimming took 3 bases from V and 3 from J, leaving 15 bases between them. CDR3 length equals 15 residues. Per the germline V gene, CDR1 is GTSNPN and CDR2 is SVGIG (reference sequence). The CDR3 bases are TGTGCCTGGAGCGAAGATCGAAACCGCTACAATGAGCAGTTCTTC. It translates to CAWSEDRNRYNEQFF.

This clonotype was counted between two and nine times. The chain employs TRBV2 and TRBJ2-7; D may be TRBD1 (5 bases). CDR1 and CDR2 from the germline V gene are SNHLY and FYNNEI. CDR3 length equals 14 residues. Trimming stripped 1 base from V and 3 bases from J, with 10 bases between. The CDR3 nucleotides are TGTGCCAGCAGTGAAGAGGGTAGGGGCTACGAGCAGTACTTC. It specifies CASSEEGRGYEQYF.

There are many counts of this clonotype. The rearrangement joins TRBV2 to TRBJ2-7, with 9 bases matching TRBD2. The V gene end was trimmed by 6 bases and the J gene end by 7 bases; junction bases not matched to a gene: 13. The length of the CDR3 is 15 residues. Germline V gives CDR1 SNHLY, CDR2 FYNNEI. CDR3 DNA: TGTGCCAGCAGCCACGGGGAGCGGGAGGTGGGGGAGCAGTACTTC. Residues: CASSHGEREVGEQYF.

This clonotype was observed at least ten times. The chain links TRBV18 to TRBJ2-2; 7 bases fit TRBD1. In germline, CDR1 is KGHSH, CDR2 LQKENI. This CDR3 has 14 amino acids. The V and J ends lost 3 bases and 7 bases, in that order; junction bases with no gene match: 5. The CDR3 protein is CASSPRTGGGELFF. The CDR3 DNA reads as TGTGCCAGCTCACCGCGGACAGGCGGCGGGGAGCTGTTTTTT.

V and J are TRBV12-3 or TRBV12-4 and TRBJ2-1, with 9 bases that match TRBD1. CDR3 size: 16 residues. J gave up 4 bases and V 1 base, and 5 bases lay outside the gene matches. The CDR3 nucleotides are TGTGCCAGCAGTTTAGAGGGGACAGGGTCATACAATGAGCAGTTCTTC. Translating gives CASSLEGTGSYNEQFF.

The gene calls are TRBV6-5 and TRBJ1-3, with D possibly being TRBD1 (6 bases). The CDR3 has 16 residues. V was cut by 0 bases and J by 6 bases, with 15 bases left in between. Germline V gene data show CDR1 as MNHEY and CDR2 as SVGAGI. The CDR3 nucleotides read TGTGCCAGCAGTTACTCAGCAGGGGCAGGAACAAACACCATATATTTT. It encodes CASSYSAGAGTNTIYF.

This clonotype was seen repeatedly, ten times or more. The chain uses TRBV5-1 and TRBJ2-1, with TRBD2 matching 8 bases. Per germline, CDR1 SGHRS and CDR2 YFSETQ. Unmatched junction bases numbered 10, after V lost 3 bases and J lost 5 bases. CDR3 length equals 16 residues. The CDR3 loop reads CASSWGRSGEDNEQFF. The CDR3 region has the DNA TGCGCCAGCAGCTGGGGGCGTAGCGGGGAAGACAATGAGCAGTTCTTC.

This clonotype was seen repeatedly, ten times or more. The chain links TRBV12-3 or TRBV12-4 to TRBJ2-1; D uncertain. Between the trimmed V and J ends, which lost 0 bases and 6 bases, there was a span of 12 bases. The CDR3 runs to 15 residues. The CDR3 DNA follows: TGTGCCAGCAGTTTAGCAGGCCTATACCGCAATGAGCAGTTCTTC. Its protein is CASSLAGLYRNEQFF.

The gene calls are TRBV5-1 and TRBJ2-1; 10 bases are shared with TRBD2. CDR3 length: 15 residues. Germline CDR1 and CDR2: SGHRS and YFSETQ. V was pared by 3 bases and J by 7 bases, with 7 bases of the junction left unmatched. The DNA for the CDR3 is TGCGCCAGCAGCTCTCTAGCGGGAGTAGCGAATGAGCAGTTCTTC. It encodes CASSSLAGVANEQFF.

This clonotype was seen repeatedly, ten times or more. This rearrangement joins TRBV13 to TRBJ2-3, with 10 bases that match TRBD1. The CDR3 has 16 amino acids. Looked up from germline, CDR1 is PRHDT and CDR2 is FYEKMQ (reference sequence). The J segment lost 5 bases and the V segment lost 4 bases, leaving 9 bases of the junction unmatched. The CDR3 here is CASSSPGQGVEDTQYF. As DNA, the CDR3 is TGTGCCAGCAGCTCGCCAGGACAGGGGGTAGAAGATACGCAGTATTTT.

Worth noting for this clonotype: This may stem from a read error, because a much larger clone lies one nucleotide away. The chain links TRBV7-2 to TRBJ2-2; 9 positions match TRBD2. The CDR3 sequence is 17 residues long. The V gene's germline CDR1 is SGHTA and CDR2 FQGNSA. This CDR3 reads CPSSPVRREGLTRELFF. DNA of the CDR3: TGTCCCAGCAGCCCCGTACGGCGGGAGGGCCTGACGAGGGAGCTGTTTTTT.

This sequence joins TRBV28 and TRBJ1-2, with D possibly being TRBD1 (6 bases). Germline V gene data show CDR1 as MDHEN and CDR2 as SYDVKM. The CDR3 consists of 14 residues. Trimming pared 2 bases from V and 5 bases from J, leaving 12 bases between. CDR3 bases: TGTGCCAGCAGTTTAACGGGGGCCGCGTATGGCTACACCTTC. This codes for CASSLTGAAYGYTF.

This clonotype came up many times. The V call is TRBV6-1, the J call TRBJ2-5; D is uncertain. Trimming left V 6 bases short and J 2 bases short, with 13 bases between. The CDR3 consists of 14 residues. Germline V gene sequence: CDR1 MNHNS, CDR2 SASEGT. CDR3 in DNA: TGTGCCAGCAGAACCTGGGCCAATCAAGAGACCCAGTACTTC. Protein: CASRTWANQETQYF.

This clonotype was recorded at least ten times. This chain joins TRBV20-1 and TRBJ2-1, with 9 bases identical to TRBD2. The CDR3 spans 15 residues. CDR1 is DFQATT and CDR2 is SNEGSKA in the germline V gene (reference sequence). V gave up 1 base and J gave up 2 bases; unmatched junction bases: 3. As DNA, the CDR3 is TGCAGTGCTAGAGGTCTAGCGGGGCCCTACAATGAGCAGTTCTTC. Translated: CSARGLAGPYNEQFF.

This clonotype was observed a few times. The V gene is TRBV7-9, the J gene TRBJ1-6; 7 bases match TRBD1. Germline lookup yields CDR1 SEHNR and CDR2 FQNEAQ (reference sequence). The junction had 9 bases not matched to a gene; V was cut back by 5 bases and J by 8 bases. The CDR3 is 15 amino acids. CDR3 residues: CASSPLTGLDSPLHF. The CDR3 nucleotides read TGTGCCAGCAGCCCTCTGACAGGGCTGGATTCACCCCTCCACTTT.

This clonotype appeared a few times. The rearrangement links TRBV20-1 to TRBJ2-4; D gene unclear. V shed 5 bases and J shed 1 base, with 15 bases lying between them. CDR3 length: 15 residues. Germline values: CDR1 DFQATT, CDR2 SNEGSKA (reference sequence). The CDR3 loop is CSAGEAARAKNIQYF. In DNA form, the CDR3 reads TGCAGTGCTGGTGAGGCCGCCCGGGCCAAAAACATTCAGTACTTC.

This clonotype was seen only a few times. The chain couples TRBV20-1 to TRBJ1-2, with 9 bases identical to TRBD1. V was pared by 2 bases and J by 8 bases, with 24 bases of the junction left unmatched. CDR1 and CDR2 from the germline V gene are DFQATT and SNEGSKA (reference sequence). This CDR3 is 19 amino acids long. Here the CDR3 reads CSARPTPGTGWFNFRGYTF. DNA for the CDR3: TGCAGTGCTAGACCGACCCCCGGGACAGGGTGGTTCAACTTTAGGGGCTACACCTTC.

This clonotype occurred many times. The chain couples TRBV2 to TRBJ1-4; D remains unclear. CDR1 and CDR2 from the germline V gene are SNHLY and FYNNEI. This CDR3 has 14 residues. Trimming removed 3 bases at V and 6 bases at J, with 11 bases between. CDR3 region: CASSDVSVDEKLFF. The CDR3 bases are TGTGCCAGCAGTGATGTATCGGTCGATGAAAAACTGTTTTTT.

In this sample, this clonotype turned up many times. The chain carries TRBV30 and TRBJ1-1, with 10 bases identical to TRBD1. The trim removed 1 base at V and 10 bases at J, leaving 6 bases unmatched. CDR3 length: 13 amino acids. Germline assignment: CDR1 GTSNPN and CDR2 SVGIG (reference sequence). DNA of the CDR3: TGTGCCTGGAGTGCCGGGACAGGGGTTTCAGCTTTCTTT. It codes for CAWSAGTGVSAFF.

This clonotype has more than one count but fewer than ten. The chain employs TRBV10-3 and TRBJ2-7; D is uncertain. This CDR3 contains 13 residues. The germline V and J ends were trimmed by 4 bases and 7 bases, with 14 bases remaining between them. The germline CDR1 and CDR2 sequences are ENHRY and SYGVKD. The CDR3 DNA reads TGTGCCATCAGTGTAATCCGCGACGGGGAGCAGTACTTC. This codes for CAISVIRDGEQYF.

Ten or more counts support this clonotype. This chain links TRBV4-1 with TRBJ1-6; D call uncertain. Deletions cut 0 bases from V and 11 bases from J, with 8 bases between. This CDR3 contains 13 residues. CDR1 is MGHRA, CDR2 YSYEKL, per germline. The CDR3 DNA sequence: TGCGCCAGCAGCCAAGATTTGGGGACACCCCTCCACTTT. Amino acids: CASSQDLGTPLHF.

At least ten counts were recorded for this clonotype. CDR3 amino acids: CASSIVSGPYEQYF. The CDR3 DNA follows: TGTGCCAGTAGTATAGTTAGCGGACCCTACGAGCAGTACTTC. V is TRBV19 and J is TRBJ2-7; a weak D match, TRBD2 (6 bases). The CDR3 runs 14 residues. The germline V and J ends were trimmed by 1 base and 2 bases, with 9 bases remaining between them. Germline V gene sequence: CDR1 LNHDA, CDR2 SQIVND (reference sequence).

This clonotype was counted many times. The V gene is TRBV11-1, the J gene TRBJ2-5, with D possibly being TRBD1 (6 bases). Looked up from germline, CDR1 is SGHAT and CDR2 is FQDESV (reference sequence). The V end lost 5 bases, the J end lost 5 bases, and 15 bases lay between the germline ends. This CDR3 contains 14 residues. DNA for the CDR3: TGTGCCAGCAGCCCCAAGGACAGTCGGGAGACCCAGTACTTC. It yields the protein CASSPKDSRETQYF.

This clonotype was observed a few times. It may be a read error: a sequence one base away is much more abundant. The J gene is TRBJ2-5, the V gene TRBV6-1; D uncertain. The CDR3 contains 15 residues. Germline V CDR1 and CDR2: MNHNS, SASEGT. CDR3 region: CVSTSPTSQFGTQYF. CDR3 DNA sequence: TGTGTCAGCACCAGCCCAACAAGTCAGTTCGGGACCCAGTACTTC.

The table lists this clonotype with many counts. This chain connects TRBV29-1 to TRBJ2-5, with D possibly TRBD2 on 5 matching bases. Germline-derived CDR1 and CDR2 are SQVTM and ANQGSEA. Trimming shortened V by 8 bases and J by 5 bases, and 12 bases separated the two germline ends. CDR3 length: 11 amino acids. CDR3 in amino acids: CSITPGETQYF. The CDR3 DNA reads TGCAGCATAACCCCGGGGGAGACCCAGTACTTC. Based on the CDR3 plus reference TRBV29-1 and TRBJ2-5, the full variable domain is SAVISQKPSRDICQRGTSLTIQCQVDSQVTMMFWYRQQPGQSLTLIATANQGSEATYESGFVIDKFPISRPNLTFSTLTVSNMSPEDSSIYLCSITPGETQYFGPGTRLLVL.

This clonotype was counted between two and nine times. The chain employs TRBV20-1 and TRBJ2-7; D is uncertain. CDR1 and CDR2 from the germline V gene are DFQATT and SNEGSKA (reference sequence). CDR3 size: 15 residues. Trimming cost V 0 bases and J 5 bases, with 17 bases left between them. The CDR3, as DNA: TGCAGTGCTAGAGATCCTCGCCGGGCGGACCACGAGCAGTACTTC. Translating it yields CSARDPRRADHEQYF.

Written as DNA, the CDR3 is TGTGCCAGCAGTTTGTCCCTGACGCGGGGCTACACCTTC. This encodes CASSLSLTRGYTF. The chain has TRBV28 and TRBJ1-2; the D is unclear. V lost 3 bases to trimming and J lost 8 bases, with 13 bases between them. This CDR3 region has 13 residues. Germline V gene data show CDR1 as MDHEN and CDR2 as SYDVKM.

J is TRBJ2-7 and V is TRBV5-6; the match to TRBD1 covers 7 bases. This CDR3 region has 15 residues. J lost 2 bases, V lost 4 bases, and 9 bases had no gene match. Germline CDR1 and CDR2: SGHDT and YYEEEE. CDR3 protein: CASSLRLGQTYEQYF. The CDR3 DNA follows: TGTGCCAGCAGCCTGAGGTTGGGACAGACCTACGAGCAGTACTTC.

The rearrangement uses TRBV6-5 and TRBJ2-3; TRBD2 agrees at 8 bases. CDR1 is MNHEY and CDR2 is SVGAGI in the germline V gene. V lost 2 bases and J lost 2; bases outside the gene matches: 6. The CDR3 length is 16 residues. CDR3 sequence: CASSYRAGVNTDTQYF. The CDR3 nucleotides are TGTGCCAGCAGTTACCGAGCGGGAGTAAACACAGATACGCAGTATTTT.